One TCR beta chain is described in this entry. The data stem from a study of blood T cell repertoires in COVID-19. Some clones are missing from TCRdb's copy, which holds only in-frame ones; the method was immunoSEQ multiplex PCR. Of approximately 250,000 clones detected, around 89% appear once; the ten largest clones hold roughly 3.9%. CDR3 length equals 16 residues. The V gene lost 0 bases and the J gene lost 3 bases, with 12 bases spanning the gap. CDR1 is MGHRA and CDR2 is YSYEKL in the germline V gene. The sample consisted of PBMCs or T cells enriched from blood (not recorded which). The TCR originated in a woman in her 30s with acute COVID-19. The chain joins TRBV4-1 to TRBJ2-1, with TRBD1 as a possible D gene (6 bases). The CDR3 sequence is CASSQDWGQGYNEQFF. The CDR3 DNA reads TGCGCCAGCAGCCAAGATTGGGGGCAGGGCTACAATGAGCAGTTCTTC.